This is a list of T cell receptor beta chains from one sample in a study of T cell responses to AZD1222 COVID-19 vaccine. The assay was immunoSEQ multiplex PCR, and TCRdb's table has in-frame clones only and misses some. The table shows approximately 170,000 clones, with approximately 90% occurring only once. The source material was peripheral blood, sampled on day 0 of AZD1222 vaccination. The receptor set was obtained from an adult in good health. Both conserved end residues are part of each CDR3. Each record gives: D gene, J gene, CDR3 length, V gene, CDR3 DNA, CDR3 protein. The D gene is left open where the match is weak.

TRBD2 | TRBJ2-7 | 16 | TRBV5-1 | TGCGCCAGCAGCGAACAACCGGGACTACGTTCCTACGAGCAGTACTTC | CASSEQPGLRSYEQYF
TRBD1 | TRBJ1-2 | 16 | TRBV7-9 | TGTGCCAGCAGCTTCTCCGGGACAGGGGCTTTCTATGGCTACACCTTC | CASSFSGTGAFYGYTF
NA | TRBJ1-1 | 10 | TRBV12-3/TRBV12-4 | TGTGCCAGCCGGGGTTCTGAAGCTTTCTTT | CASRGSEAFF
NA | TRBJ1-1 | 18 | TRBV19 | TGTGCCAGTAGTATAACCCGTATAGGGCGGGCCCTGGGCACTGAAGCTTTCTTT | CASSITRIGRALGTEAFF
TRBD2 | TRBJ2-1 | 14 | TRBV24-1 | TGTGCCACCAGTGGCCTAGCGGTGGGCAATGAGCAGTTCTTC | CATSGLAVGNEQFF
TRBD1 | TRBJ1-1 | 13 | TRBV5-1 | TGCGCCAGCAGGACAGGGTCGAACACTGAAGCTTTCTTT | CASRTGSNTEAFF
NA | TRBJ2-5 | 17 | TRBV28 | TGTGCCAGCAGTTTCCCCTTGGGGGGAGCCGGTCAAGAGACCCAGTACTTC | CASSFPLGGAGQETQYF
TRBD1 | TRBJ1-5 | 16 | TRBV28 | TGTGCCAGCAGTCCATATGGACAGGGCTGGGGTCAGCCCCAGCATTTT | CASSPYGQGWGQPQHF
NA | TRBJ2-5 | 13 | TRBV30 | TGTGCCTGGAGTGTAACGGGGCCAGAGACCCAGTACTTC | CAWSVTGPETQYF
NA | TRBJ1-2 | 15 | TRBV30 | TGTGCCTGGAGTGTACCCAGCCGAGCTAACTATGGCTACACCTTC | CAWSVPSRANYGYTF
NA | TRBJ1-4 | 11 | TRBV29-1 | TGCAGCGTAGCCTTCGGTGAAAAACTGTTTTTT | CSVAFGEKLFF